A selection of T cell receptor beta chains follows, all from one sample in a study of blood T cell repertoires in COVID-19. Clones were read by immunoSEQ multiplex PCR, and TCRdb kept only the in-frame ones, dropping some. The data contain around 160,000 clones, approximately 83% of them seen just once; the ten biggest clones take up roughly 8%. Material: peripheral blood. The receptors derive from a woman in her fifties or sixties with COVID-19, enrolled during active disease. The CDR3 runs from the conserved cysteine through the conserved F or W. The D gene is left open where the match is weak. Clone size is stated in some rows and not others, as once, few, many or a class when expanded.

j_gene,abundance,v_gene,d_gene,CDR3nt,CDR3aa
TRBJ1-5,few,TRBV20-1,TRBD1,TGCAGTGCTAGTTCTCCCAGGGGGAATCAGCCCCAGCATTTT,CSASSPRGNQPQHF
TRBJ2-7,-,TRBV11-3,-,TGTGCCAGCAGCGCGAGTTACTCCTACGAGCAGTACTTC,CASSASYSYEQYF
TRBJ2-3,few,TRBV24-1,TRBD1,TGTGCCACCAGTGATCCGGGACAGACCCCTAAAGATACGCAGTATTTT,CATSDPGQTPKDTQYF
TRBJ1-2,-,TRBV4-1,TRBD1,TGCGCCAGCAGCCAAGGATGGGACAGGGCGGACTATGGCTACACCTTC,CASSQGWDRADYGYTF
TRBJ2-7,-,TRBV7-3,TRBD2,TGTGCCAGCAGCCCTTCCCTGAGCGGGGCGGCCTACGAGCAGTACTTC,CASSPSLSGAAYEQYF
TRBJ2-3,-,TRBV10-1,-,TGCGCCAGCAGCGACCAGGGTTTCCTCAACACAGATACGCAGTATTTT,CASSDQGFLNTDTQYF
TRBJ2-5,-,TRBV21-1,-,TGTGCCAGCAGCAAAGAGGCGGGCGGCCGGATAGGGACCCAGTACTTC,CASSKEAGGRIGTQYF
TRBJ1-2,-,TRBV5-1,-,TGCGCCAGCAGCCTTATGAAGGGGATCTATGGCTACACCTTC,CASSLMKGIYGYTF
TRBJ1-5,few,TRBV6-2/TRBV6-3,TRBD1,TGTGCCAGCAGTTATACAGGGGATTATAGCAATCAGCCCCAGCATTTT,CASSYTGDYSNQPQHF
TRBJ2-7,-,TRBV7-9,TRBD2,TGTGCCAGCAGCTCTCTTCTAGCGGCCCTCTCCTACGAGCAGTACTTC,CASSSLLAALSYEQYF
TRBJ2-5,-,TRBV19,TRBD2,TGTGCCAGTAGAACGGGACTACAAGAGACCCAGTACTTC,CASRTGLQETQYF
TRBJ1-3,-,TRBV30,-,TGTGCCTGGAGCTACGCGGGACGGACTGGAAACACCATATATTTT,CAWSYAGRTGNTIYF
TRBJ2-1,-,TRBV18,TRBD1,TGTGCCAGCTCTTCTGGACAGGGCGGCCGAGGCTACAATGAGCAGTTCTTC,CASSSGQGGRGYNEQFF
TRBJ1-4,-,TRBV4-1,-,TGCGCCAGCAGTTCGGGGGGGATGGGTGAAAAACTGTTTTTT,CASSSGGMGEKLFF
TRBJ1-2,-,TRBV7-2,TRBD1,TGTGCCAGCAGCTTACAGGGGGAGGACTATGGCTACACCTTC,CASSLQGEDYGYTF
TRBJ1-2,-,TRBV7-9,TRBD1,TGTGCCAGCAGCTTAGCGCAGGGGGAGCACTATGGCTACACCTTC,CASSLAQGEHYGYTF
TRBJ2-7,once,TRBV5-1,-,TGCGCCAGCACTCCGCAAGCAGGCGTTTTTGACGAGCAGTACTTC,CASTPQAGVFDEQYF
TRBJ1-1,once,TRBV5-1,-,TGCGCCAGCAGCTCCGACCCAGGGTCCTCTGAAGCTTTCTTT,CASSSDPGSSEAFF
TRBJ2-2,-,TRBV4-1,-,TGCGCCAGCAGCCAAGTTTATGGGGCCCCCGGGGAGCTGTTTTTT,CASSQVYGAPGELFF
TRBJ2-7,few,TRBV27,TRBD2,TGTGCCAGCAGTCCGTCCGACCGCGGGGGGGCGAGAGAGCAGTACTTC,CASSPSDRGGAREQYF
TRBJ2-5,-,TRBV5-6,-,TGTGCCAGCAGCTTAGCCTCCTCAGCGGAAGAGACCCAGTACTTC,CASSLASSAEETQYF
TRBJ2-3,-,TRBV7-2,-,TGTGCCAGCAGCTTAGCGGGGGGGCCCGGCACAGATACGCAGTATTTT,CASSLAGGPGTDTQYF
TRBJ2-7,-,TRBV2,-,TGTGCCAGCCTACGAGACCGGTCGTGGGGGCCGAGCTCCTACGAGCAGTACTTC,CASLRDRSWGPSSYEQYF
TRBJ1-6,few,TRBV18,TRBD1,TGTGCCAGCTCACCCGGGACAGGGAGTTCACCCCTCCACTTT,CASSPGTGSSPLHF
TRBJ2-2,-,TRBV4-1,TRBD2,TGCGCCAGCAGCCAATCAGCGGGAACGAACACCGGGGAGCTGTTTTTT,CASSQSAGTNTGELFF
TRBJ2-1,-,TRBV7-3,-,TGTGCCAGCAGCTTGGGCACCTTCCTCTACAATGAGCAGTTCTTC,CASSLGTFLYNEQFF
TRBJ1-2,-,TRBV7-2,-,TGTGCCAGCAGCTTATGGGACACCTCCTATGGCTACACCTTC,CASSLWDTSYGYTF
TRBJ2-7,-,TRBV28,-,TGTGCCAGCAGGGCCCGGGAAGACTACGAGCAGTACTTC,CASRAREDYEQYF